The 20 T cell receptor beta chains below all came from one sample that was sequenced in a study of blood T cell repertoires in COVID-19. Assay used: immunoSEQ multiplex PCR; TCRdb lists only in-frame clones, some missing. This repertoire shows about 110,000 clones, more than 75% found once; its top ten account for approximately 3.4%. The sample comprised peripheral blood. The receptors were gathered from a woman aged 50 to 65 with acute or convalescent COVID-19.

The rearrangement joins TRBV7-8 to TRBJ2-1, with D possibly TRBD2 on 6 matching bases. Trimming stripped 2 bases from V and 0 bases from J, with 14 bases between. Germline V lookup: CDR1 SGHVS, CDR2 FQNEAQ. This CDR3 spans 17 amino acids. The CDR3 here is CASSLRPEGLSYNEQFF. The DNA of the CDR3 is TGTGCCAGCAGCTTACGCCCAGAGGGACTCTCCTACAATGAGCAGTTCTTC.

This rearrangement joins TRBV10-3 to TRBJ2-7; TRBD1 agrees at 8 bases. From germline, CDR1 is ENHRY and CDR2 SYGVKD. The CDR3 spans 14 residues. The trim removed 7 bases at V and 5 bases at J, leaving 10 bases unmatched. CDR3 amino acids: CAIMRDRTWDEQYF. The CDR3 region has the DNA TGTGCCATCATGCGGGACAGGACGTGGGACGAGCAGTACTTC.

The J gene is TRBJ2-6, the V gene TRBV18; D gene uncertain. The germline CDR1 and CDR2 sequences are KGHSH and LQKENI. The CDR3 loop spans 16 amino acids. The V and J ends lost 2 bases and 0 bases respectively, with 8 bases between them. The CDR3 sequence is CASSPSLVSGANVLTF. Here the CDR3 DNA reads TGTGCCAGCTCACCATCCCTTGTCTCTGGGGCCAACGTCCTGACTTTC.

This clone was observed once. The rearrangement links TRBV28 to TRBJ1-2; D remains ambiguous. CDR1 MDHEN and CDR2 SYDVKM come from the germline V gene. Trimming took off 5 bases at V and 5 bases at J, with 12 bases between the two ends. The CDR3 has 13 residues. The CDR3 DNA reads as TGTGCCAGCAGTGAGGGCAGCTTATATGGCTACACCTTC. It codes for CASSEGSLYGYTF.

The J gene is TRBJ2-5, the V gene TRBV18; D perhaps matches TRBD2 (5 bases). CDR1 and CDR2 (germline): KGHSH, LQKENI. V dropped 3 bases and J dropped 4 bases, with 12 bases sitting between them. This CDR3 spans 14 amino acids. The CDR3 region is CASSPTSAGETQYF. CDR3 in DNA: TGTGCCAGCTCACCCACCTCTGCGGGAGAGACCCAGTACTTC.

This chain uses TRBV5-5 with TRBJ1-1, with 9 nucleotides matching TRBD1. V was pared by 4 bases and J by 0 bases, with 4 bases of the junction left unmatched. This CDR3 is built from 15 residues. The germline V gene encodes CDR1 SGHKS and CDR2 YYEKEE (reference sequence). CDR3 sequence: CASSRNRGLNTEAFF. CDR3 DNA: TGTGCCAGCAGCAGAAACAGGGGGCTGAACACTGAAGCTTTCTTT. The variable domain in full, completed from reference TRBV5-5 and TRBJ1-1, reads DAGVTQSPTHLIKTRGQQVTLRCSPISGHKSVSWYQQVLGQGPQFIFQYYEKEERGRGNFPDRFSARQFPNYSSELNVNALLLGDSALYLCASSRNRGLNTEAFFGQGTRLTVV.

The DNA for the CDR3 is TGTGCCAGCAGTTACTCGACCAGCGGGGGTGGAAACACCATATATTTT. This sequence encodes CASSYSTSGGGNTIYF. This chain links TRBV6-5 with TRBJ1-3; TRBD1 is a possible D gene (5 bases). The CDR3 length is 16 residues. V was cut by 0 bases and J by 3 bases, with 12 bases left in between. Germline V gives CDR1 MNHEY, CDR2 SVGAGI.

CDR3 sequence: CASSPAGTGNTEAFF. CDR3 DNA: TGTGCCAGCTCACCCGCCGGGACAGGGAACACTGAAGCTTTCTTT. The chain combines TRBV18 with TRBJ1-1; TRBD1 matches 8 bases. Losses at the gene ends were 3 bases for V and 1 base for J; bases not matched to a gene: 4. The CDR3 spans 15 residues. Germline values: CDR1 KGHSH, CDR2 LQKENI.

The chain uses TRBV6-5 and TRBJ2-1, with TRBD2 matching over 10 bases. The germline CDR1 and CDR2 sequences are MNHEY and SVGAGI. After removal of 4 bases from V and 3 bases from J, the junction contained 3 bases not matched to a gene. The CDR3 has 15 residues. This CDR3 is CASSSRTSGYNEQFF. CDR3 DNA: TGTGCCAGCAGTTCTAGGACTAGCGGCTACAATGAGCAGTTCTTC.

The genes are TRBV5-4 and TRBJ2-2; maybe TRBD2 (5 bases). V gave up 7 bases and J gave up 6 bases, with 22 bases separating them. Looked up from germline, CDR1 is SGHNT and CDR2 is YYREEE (reference sequence). This CDR3 region has 16 residues. The CDR3 spells CASGSPEGPGPGELFF. The CDR3 DNA reads as TGTGCCAGCGGATCTCCCGAGGGCCCGGGTCCCGGGGAGCTGTTTTTT. The full variable domain, completed using reference TRBV5-4 and TRBJ2-2, is ETGVTQSPTHLIKTRGQQVTLRCSSQSGHNTVSWYQQALGQGPQFIFQYYREEENGRGNFPPRFSGLQFPNYSSELNVNALELDDSALYLCASGSPEGPGPGELFFGEGSRLTVL.

The V and J genes are TRBV3-1 (or the pseudogene TRBV3-2) and TRBJ2-2; 7 nucleotides align to TRBD1. The V gene's germline CDR1 is LGHDT and CDR2 YNNKEL (reference sequence). CDR3 length: 15 residues. V lost 6 bases, J lost 5 bases, and 9 bases stayed unmatched. In DNA form, the CDR3 reads TGTGCCAGCAGTCCTCTGACAGGGTCGACCGGGGAGCTGTTTTTT. It is translated as CASSPLTGSTGELFF.

The chain recombines TRBV24-1 with TRBJ2-1; 8 nucleotides line up with TRBD2. This CDR3 comprises 16 residues. Germline CDR1 KGHDR, CDR2 SFDVKD. The V and J ends lost 3 bases and 0 bases, in that order; junction bases with no gene match: 3. The CDR3 DNA is TGTGCCACCAGTGATGCCCTAGCGGGCTCCTACAATGAGCAGTTCTTC. Amino acid sequence: CATSDALAGSYNEQFF.

This clone occurred once. This chain connects TRBV10-2 to TRBJ2-3; 10 bases align to TRBD2. The CDR3 spans 16 residues. The germline CDR1 and CDR2 sequences are WSHSY and SAAADI. V dropped 4 bases and J dropped 4; count of bases not matched to a gene: 8. The CDR3 DNA sequence: TGCGCCAGCAGTGCTTCTAGCGGGAGTCTCCCAGATACGCAGTATTTT. Its translation is CASSASSGSLPDTQYF.

The genes are TRBV19 and TRBJ2-3, with D possibly TRBD2 on 6 matching bases. Per germline, CDR1 LNHDA and CDR2 SQIVND (reference sequence). V was cut by 1 base and J by 4 bases, with 12 bases left in between. The length of the CDR3 is 15 residues. CDR3 DNA sequence: TGTGCCAGTAGTATAGCGGGAGACCGGCCAGATACGCAGTATTTT. It translates to CASSIAGDRPDTQYF.

The chain has TRBV2 and TRBJ1-2; weak D call: TRBD1 (5 bases). Looked up from germline, CDR1 is SNHLY and CDR2 is FYNNEI. V lost 4 bases, J lost 8 bases, and 11 bases lay in between. The CDR3 consists of 12 residues. Here the CDR3 reads CASSVQGPGYTF. The CDR3 nucleotides read TGTGCCAGCAGTGTGCAGGGTCCGGGCTACACCTTC.

The chain is built from TRBV11-2 and TRBJ2-1; D might be TRBD1 (6 bases). The CDR3 loop spans 14 amino acids. V was trimmed by 3 bases and J by 8 bases, leaving 14 bases between them. The V gene's germline CDR1 is SGHAT and CDR2 FQNNGV. CDR3 in DNA: TGTGCCAGCAGCTTGGGCAGGGGTATCGATGAGCAGTTCTTC. It is translated as CASSLGRGIDEQFF.

The V gene is TRBV7-2, the J gene TRBJ2-2; 9 bases are a match to TRBD2. Germline V gene data show CDR1 as SGHTA and CDR2 as FQGNSA. J gave up 4 bases and V 5 bases, and 11 bases lay outside the gene matches. This CDR3 has 17 amino acids. CDR3 in amino acids: CASSPKGGRAPTGELFF. CDR3 coding DNA: TGTGCCAGCAGCCCTAAGGGCGGGAGGGCCCCCACCGGGGAGCTGTTTTTT.

The V gene is TRBV6-5, the J gene TRBJ2-7; 7 nucleotides agree with TRBD1. CDR1 and CDR2 (germline): MNHEY, SVGAGI. The CDR3 is made up of 15 amino acids. With 8 bases clipped from V and 4 bases from J, the junction kept 14 bases outside the gene matches. This chain's CDR3 is CASGSRTGGVYEQYF. DNA of the CDR3: TGTGCCAGCGGGTCTCGGACAGGAGGAGTGTACGAGCAGTACTTC.

The chain couples TRBV4-1 to TRBJ2-2; possibly TRBD1 for D (5 bases). Germline values: CDR1 MGHRA, CDR2 YSYEKL. There are 16 residues in the CDR3. With 0 bases removed from V and 6 bases from J, the gap between germline ends came to 14 bases. Here the CDR3 reads CASSQDKNRPPGELFF. CDR3 DNA sequence: TGCGCCAGCAGCCAAGATAAGAACAGGCCCCCCGGGGAGCTGTTTTTT.

The V call is TRBV3-1 (or the pseudogene TRBV3-2), the J call TRBJ1-6; a weak D match, TRBD1 (6 bases). CDR3 length equals 17 residues. V lost 4 bases to trimming and J lost 10 bases, with 23 bases between them. Germline CDR1 LGHDT, CDR2 YNNKEL (reference sequence). Here the CDR3 DNA reads TGTGCCAGCAGCCCCCGAAGGGGGGGTTGGCTTCAATCACCCCTCCACTTT. Its translation: CASSPRRGGWLQSPLHF.